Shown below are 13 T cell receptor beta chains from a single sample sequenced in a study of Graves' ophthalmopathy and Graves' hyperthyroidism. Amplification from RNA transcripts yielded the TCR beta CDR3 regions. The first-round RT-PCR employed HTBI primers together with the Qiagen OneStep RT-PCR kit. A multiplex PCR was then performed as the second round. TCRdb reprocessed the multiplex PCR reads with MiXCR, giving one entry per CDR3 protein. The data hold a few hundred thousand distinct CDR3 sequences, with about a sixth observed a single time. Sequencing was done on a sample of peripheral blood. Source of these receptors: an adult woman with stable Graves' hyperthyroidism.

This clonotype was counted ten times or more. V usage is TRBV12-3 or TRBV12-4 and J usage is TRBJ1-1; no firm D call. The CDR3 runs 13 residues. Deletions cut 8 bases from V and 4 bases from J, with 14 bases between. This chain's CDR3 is CASGPAVVTEAFF. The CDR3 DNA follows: TGTGCCAGCGGACCCGCGGTGGTCACTGAAGCTTTCTTT.

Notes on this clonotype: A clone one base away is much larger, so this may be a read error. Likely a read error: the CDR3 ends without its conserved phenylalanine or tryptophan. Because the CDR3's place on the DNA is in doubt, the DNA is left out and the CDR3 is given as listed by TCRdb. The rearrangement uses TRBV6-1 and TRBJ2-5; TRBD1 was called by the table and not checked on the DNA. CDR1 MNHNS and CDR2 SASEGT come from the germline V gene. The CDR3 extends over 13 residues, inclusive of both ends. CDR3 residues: CASRLQGRETRYS.

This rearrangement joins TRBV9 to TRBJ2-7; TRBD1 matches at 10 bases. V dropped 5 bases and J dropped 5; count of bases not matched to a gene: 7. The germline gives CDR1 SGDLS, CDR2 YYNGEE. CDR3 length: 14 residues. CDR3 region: CASSQDRGFDEQYF. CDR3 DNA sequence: TGTGCCAGCAGTCAGGACAGGGGGTTCGACGAGCAGTACTTC.

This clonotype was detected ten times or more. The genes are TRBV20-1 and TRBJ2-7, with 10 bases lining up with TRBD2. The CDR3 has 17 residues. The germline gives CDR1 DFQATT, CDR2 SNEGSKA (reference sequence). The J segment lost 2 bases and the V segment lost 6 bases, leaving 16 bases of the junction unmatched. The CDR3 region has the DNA TGCAGTGCCATTCCGGGACTAGCGCATAGGGAGGCCTACGAGCAGTACTTC. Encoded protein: CSAIPGLAHREAYEQYF.

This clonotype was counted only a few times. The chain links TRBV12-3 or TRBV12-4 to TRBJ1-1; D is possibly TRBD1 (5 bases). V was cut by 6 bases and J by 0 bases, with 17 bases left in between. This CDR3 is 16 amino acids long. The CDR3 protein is CASSPGTRTVNTEAFF. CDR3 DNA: TGTGCCAGCAGCCCTGGGACGCGGACGGTGAACACTGAAGCTTTCTTT.

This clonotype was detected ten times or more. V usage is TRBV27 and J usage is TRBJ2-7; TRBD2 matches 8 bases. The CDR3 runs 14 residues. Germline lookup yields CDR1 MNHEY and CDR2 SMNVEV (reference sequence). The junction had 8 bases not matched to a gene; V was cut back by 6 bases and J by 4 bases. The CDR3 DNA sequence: TGTGCCAGCAGCACTAGCGGTCAAGGGTACGAGCAGTACTTC. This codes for CASSTSGQGYEQYF.

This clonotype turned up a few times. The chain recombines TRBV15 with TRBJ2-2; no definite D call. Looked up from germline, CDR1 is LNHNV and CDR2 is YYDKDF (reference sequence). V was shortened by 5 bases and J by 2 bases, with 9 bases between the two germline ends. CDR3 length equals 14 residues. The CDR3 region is CATSPRTNTGELFF. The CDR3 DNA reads TGTGCCACCAGCCCTCGGACCAACACCGGGGAGCTGTTTTTT.

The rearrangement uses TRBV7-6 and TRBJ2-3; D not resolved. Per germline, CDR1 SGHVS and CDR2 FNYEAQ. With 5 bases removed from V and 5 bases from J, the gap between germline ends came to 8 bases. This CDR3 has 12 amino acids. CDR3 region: CASSPLVDTQYF. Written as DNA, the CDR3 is TGTGCCAGCAGCCCCCTGGTAGATACGCAGTATTTT.

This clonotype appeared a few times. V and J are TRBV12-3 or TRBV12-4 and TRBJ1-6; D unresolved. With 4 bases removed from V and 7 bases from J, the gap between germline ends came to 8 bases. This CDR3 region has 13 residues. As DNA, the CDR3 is TGTGCCAGCAGTTCACGACTAAATTCACCCCTCCACTTT. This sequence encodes CASSSRLNSPLHF.

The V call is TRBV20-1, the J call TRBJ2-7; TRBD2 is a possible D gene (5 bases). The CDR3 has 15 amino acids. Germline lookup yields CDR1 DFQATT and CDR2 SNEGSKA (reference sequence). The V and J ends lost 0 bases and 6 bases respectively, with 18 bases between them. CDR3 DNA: TGCAGTGCTAGAGAAGCCGGGGAACCCTCGAGCGAGCAGTACTTC. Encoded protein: CSAREAGEPSSEQYF.

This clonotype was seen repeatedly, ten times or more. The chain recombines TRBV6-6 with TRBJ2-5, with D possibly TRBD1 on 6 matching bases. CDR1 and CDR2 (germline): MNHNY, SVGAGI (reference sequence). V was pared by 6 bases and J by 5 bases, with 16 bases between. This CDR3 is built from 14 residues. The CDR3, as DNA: TGTGCCAGCAGCCCCGGCTCCCAGGGGGAGACCCAGTACTTC. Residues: CASSPGSQGETQYF.

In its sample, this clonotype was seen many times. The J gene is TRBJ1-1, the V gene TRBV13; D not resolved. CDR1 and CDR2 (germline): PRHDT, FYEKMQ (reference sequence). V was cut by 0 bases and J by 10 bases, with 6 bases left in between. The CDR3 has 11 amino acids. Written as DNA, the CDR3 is TGTGCCAGCAGCTTAGGCCGCGTAGCTTTCTTT. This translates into CASSLGRVAFF. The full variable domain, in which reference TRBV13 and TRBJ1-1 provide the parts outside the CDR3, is AAGVIQSPRHLIKEKRETATLKCYPIPRHDTVYWYQQGPGQDPQFLISFYEKMQSDKGSIPDRFSAQQFSDYHSELNMSSLELGDSALYFCASSLGRVAFFGQGTRLTVV.

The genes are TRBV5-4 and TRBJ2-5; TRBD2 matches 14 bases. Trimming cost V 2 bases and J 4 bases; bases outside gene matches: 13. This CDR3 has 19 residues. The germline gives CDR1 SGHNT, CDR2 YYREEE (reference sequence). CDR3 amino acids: CASSFGQGTSGGRGETQYF. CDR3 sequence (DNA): TGTGCCAGCAGCTTCGGCCAAGGGACTAGCGGGGGACGGGGAGAGACCCAGTACTTC.